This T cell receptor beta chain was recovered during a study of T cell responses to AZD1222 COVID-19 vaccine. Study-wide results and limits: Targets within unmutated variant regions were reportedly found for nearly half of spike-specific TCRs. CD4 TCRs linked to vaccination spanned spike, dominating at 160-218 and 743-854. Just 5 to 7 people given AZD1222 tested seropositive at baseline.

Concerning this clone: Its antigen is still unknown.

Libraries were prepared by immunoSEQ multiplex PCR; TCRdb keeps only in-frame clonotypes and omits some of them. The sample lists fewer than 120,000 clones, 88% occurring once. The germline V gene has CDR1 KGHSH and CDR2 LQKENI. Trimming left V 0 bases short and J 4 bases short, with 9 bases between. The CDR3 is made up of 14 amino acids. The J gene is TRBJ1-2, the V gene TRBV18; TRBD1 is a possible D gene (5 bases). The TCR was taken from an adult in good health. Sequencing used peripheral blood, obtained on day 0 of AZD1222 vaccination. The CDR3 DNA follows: TGTGCCAGCTCACCACCGGTGGGGGGCTATGGCTACACCTTC. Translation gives CASSPPVGGYGYTF.